This section outlines one T cell receptor beta chain sequence together with its context. This specimen comes from a study of blood T cells in healthy people across ages. Study-level information: Using template switching, researchers captured about one barcoded beta molecule for each two T cells.

The use of a sample-barcoded 5' primer and a J-beta primer mix characterized a second PCR of about 6 to 11 cycles. Using its own MiXCR run on the 5' RACE reads, TCRdb lists one record per CDR3 protein. The profile shows 1.5 million to 1.8 million distinct CDR3 sequences, about 45% of them singletons. V was pared by 2 bases and J by 0 bases, with 7 bases of the junction left unmatched. This CDR3 region has 18 residues. Germline assignment: CDR1 MNHNS and CDR2 SASEGT. With each sample, at least 5.5 micrograms of total RNA were extracted. The material sequenced was blood. The rearrangement joins TRBV6-1 to TRBJ2-1; TRBD2 agrees at 10 bases. This TCR derives from a woman aged 18-29 years in good health. The CDR3 DNA sequence: TGTGCCAGCAGTGAATGGATAGCGGGGGGAAGCTCCTACAATGAGCAGTTCTTC. This encodes CASSEWIAGGSSYNEQFF.